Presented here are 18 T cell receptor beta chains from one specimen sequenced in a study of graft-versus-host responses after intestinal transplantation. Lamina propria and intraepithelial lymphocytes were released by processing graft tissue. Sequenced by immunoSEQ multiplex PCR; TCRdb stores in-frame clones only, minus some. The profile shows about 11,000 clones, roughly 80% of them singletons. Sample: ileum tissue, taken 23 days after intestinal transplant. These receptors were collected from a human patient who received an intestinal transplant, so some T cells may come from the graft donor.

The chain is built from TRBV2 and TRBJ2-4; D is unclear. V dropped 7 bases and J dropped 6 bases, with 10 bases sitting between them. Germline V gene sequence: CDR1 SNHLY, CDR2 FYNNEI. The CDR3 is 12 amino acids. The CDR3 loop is CASMKDGNIQYF. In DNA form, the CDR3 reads TGTGCCAGCATGAAGGACGGAAACATTCAGTACTTC.

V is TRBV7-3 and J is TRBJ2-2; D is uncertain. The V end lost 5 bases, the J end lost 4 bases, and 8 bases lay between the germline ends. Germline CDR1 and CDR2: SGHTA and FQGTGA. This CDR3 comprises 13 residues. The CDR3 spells CASSPYRTGELFF. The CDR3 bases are TGTGCCAGCAGCCCTTATCGCACCGGGGAGCTGTTTTTT.

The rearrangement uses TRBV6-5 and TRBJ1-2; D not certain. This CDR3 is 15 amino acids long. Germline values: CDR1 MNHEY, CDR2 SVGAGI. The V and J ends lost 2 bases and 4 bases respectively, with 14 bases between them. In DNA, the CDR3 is TGTGCCAGCAGTTACAGCAGCGGTCTTTTCTATGGCTACACCTTC. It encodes CASSYSSGLFYGYTF.

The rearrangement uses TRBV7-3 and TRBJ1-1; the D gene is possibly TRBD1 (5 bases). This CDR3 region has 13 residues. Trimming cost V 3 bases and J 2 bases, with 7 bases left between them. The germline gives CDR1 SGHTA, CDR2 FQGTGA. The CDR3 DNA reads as TGTGCCAGCAGCTTGGACAAAAACACTGAAGCTTTCTTT. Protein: CASSLDKNTEAFF.

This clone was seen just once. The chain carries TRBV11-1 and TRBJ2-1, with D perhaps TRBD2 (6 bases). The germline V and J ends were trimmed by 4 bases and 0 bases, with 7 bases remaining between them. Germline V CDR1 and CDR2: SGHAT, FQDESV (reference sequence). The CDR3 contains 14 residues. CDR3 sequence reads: CASSSGVSYNEQFF. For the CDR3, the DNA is TGTGCCAGCAGCTCGGGGGTCTCCTACAATGAGCAGTTCTTC.

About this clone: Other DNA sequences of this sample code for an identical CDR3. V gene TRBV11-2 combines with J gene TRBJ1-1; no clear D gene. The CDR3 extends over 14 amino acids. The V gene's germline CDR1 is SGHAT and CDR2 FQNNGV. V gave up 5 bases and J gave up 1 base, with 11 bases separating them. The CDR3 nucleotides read TGTGCCAGCAGCCTAGGCGTGGGGAACACTGAAGCTTTCTTT. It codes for CASSLGVGNTEAFF. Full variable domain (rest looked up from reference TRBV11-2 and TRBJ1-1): EAGVAQSPRYKIIEKRQSVAFWCNPISGHATLYWYQQILGQGPKLLIQFQNNGVVDDSQLPKDRFSAERLKGVDSTLKIQPAKLEDSAVYLCASSLGVGNTEAFFGQGTRLTVV.

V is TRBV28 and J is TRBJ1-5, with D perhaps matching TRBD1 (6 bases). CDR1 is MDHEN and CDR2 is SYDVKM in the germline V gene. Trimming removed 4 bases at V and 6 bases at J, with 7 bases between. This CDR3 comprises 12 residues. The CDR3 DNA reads TGTGCCAGCAGTTCCAGGGGTCAGCCCCAGCATTTT. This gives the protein CASSSRGQPQHF.

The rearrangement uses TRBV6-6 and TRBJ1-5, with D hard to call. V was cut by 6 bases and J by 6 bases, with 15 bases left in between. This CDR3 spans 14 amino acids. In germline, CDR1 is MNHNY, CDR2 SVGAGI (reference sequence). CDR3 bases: TGTGCCAGCAGCCCCGTGGCGGGTATTCAGCCCCAGCATTTT. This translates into CASSPVAGIQPQHF.

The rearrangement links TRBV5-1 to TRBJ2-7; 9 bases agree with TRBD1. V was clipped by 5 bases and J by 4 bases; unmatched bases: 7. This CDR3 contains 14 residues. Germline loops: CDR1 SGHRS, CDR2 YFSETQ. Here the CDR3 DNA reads TGCGCCAGCAGTCCCGGACAGGGGCGGTACGAGCAGTACTTC. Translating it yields CASSPGQGRYEQYF.

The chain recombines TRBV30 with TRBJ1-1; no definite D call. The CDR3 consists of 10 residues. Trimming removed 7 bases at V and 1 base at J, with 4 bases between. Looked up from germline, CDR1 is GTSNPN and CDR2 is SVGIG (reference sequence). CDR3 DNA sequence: TGTGCCTTAGAGAACACTGAAGCTTTCTTT. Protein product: CALENTEAFF. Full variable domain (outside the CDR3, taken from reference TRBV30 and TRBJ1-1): SQTIHQWPATLVQPVGSPLSLECTVEGTSNPNLYWYRQAAGRGLQLLFYSVGIGQISSEVPQNLSASRPQDRQFILSSKKLLLSDSGFYLCALENTEAFFGQGTRLTVV.

CDR3 region: CASSPRGLNTGELFF. CDR3 in DNA: TGTGCCAGCTCACCGAGGGGGTTGAACACCGGGGAGCTGTTTTTT. This rearrangement joins TRBV18 to TRBJ2-2; D may be TRBD1 (6 bases). Germline V gene lookup returns CDR1 KGHSH and CDR2 LQKENI. The CDR3 is 15 amino acids. V was trimmed by 3 bases and J by 1 base, leaving 9 bases between them. The variable domain in full, completed from reference TRBV18 and TRBJ2-2, reads NAGVMQNPRHLVRRRGQEARLRCSPMKGHSHVYWYRQLPEEGLKFMVYLQKENIIDESGMPKERFSAEFPKEGPSILRIQQVVRGDSAAYFCASSPRGLNTGELFFGEGSRLTVL.

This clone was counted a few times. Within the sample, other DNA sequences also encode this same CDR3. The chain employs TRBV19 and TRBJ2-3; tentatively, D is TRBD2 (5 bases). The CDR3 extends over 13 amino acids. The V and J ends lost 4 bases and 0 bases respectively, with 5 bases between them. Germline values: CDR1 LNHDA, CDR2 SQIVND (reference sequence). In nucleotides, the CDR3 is TGTGCCAGTAGTAGCGGGAGCACAGATACGCAGTATTTT. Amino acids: CASSSGSTDTQYF.

CDR3 nucleotide sequence: TGCGCCAGCAGCCAACTAGGGGACTACGAGCAGTACTTC. The encoded protein is CASSQLGDYEQYF. The chain has TRBV4-1 and TRBJ2-7; possible D gene TRBD1, 5 bases. CDR3 length: 13 residues. The V gene's germline CDR1 is MGHRA and CDR2 YSYEKL. V was pared by 2 bases and J by 3 bases, with 8 bases between.

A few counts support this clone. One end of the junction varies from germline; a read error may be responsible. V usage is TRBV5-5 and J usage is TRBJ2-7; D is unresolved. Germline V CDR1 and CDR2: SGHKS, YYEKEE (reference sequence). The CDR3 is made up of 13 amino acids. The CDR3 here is CASSQPRSYEQYF. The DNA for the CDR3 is TGCGCCAGCAGCCAGCCGCGGAGCTACGAGCAGTACTTC.

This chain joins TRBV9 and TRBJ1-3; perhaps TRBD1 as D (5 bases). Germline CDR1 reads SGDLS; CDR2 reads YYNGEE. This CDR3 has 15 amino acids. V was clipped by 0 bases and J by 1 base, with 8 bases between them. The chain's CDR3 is CASSVGSGSGNTIYF. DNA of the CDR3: TGTGCCAGCAGCGTAGGTTCAGGGTCTGGAAACACCATATATTTT.

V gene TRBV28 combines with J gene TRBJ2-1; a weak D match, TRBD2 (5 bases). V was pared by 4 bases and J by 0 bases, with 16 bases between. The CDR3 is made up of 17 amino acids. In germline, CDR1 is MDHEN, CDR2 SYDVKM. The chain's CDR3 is CASSYPPPGYSYNEQFF. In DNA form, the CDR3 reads TGTGCCAGCAGTTACCCCCCCCCGGGGTACTCCTACAATGAGCAGTTCTTC.

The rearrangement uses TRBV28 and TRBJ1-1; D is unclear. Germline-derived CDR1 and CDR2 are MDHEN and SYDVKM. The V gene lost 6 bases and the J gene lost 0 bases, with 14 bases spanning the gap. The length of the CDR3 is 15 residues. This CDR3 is CASRVISAVNTEAFF. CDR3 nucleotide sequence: TGTGCCAGCAGGGTAATCAGTGCCGTGAACACTGAAGCTTTCTTT.

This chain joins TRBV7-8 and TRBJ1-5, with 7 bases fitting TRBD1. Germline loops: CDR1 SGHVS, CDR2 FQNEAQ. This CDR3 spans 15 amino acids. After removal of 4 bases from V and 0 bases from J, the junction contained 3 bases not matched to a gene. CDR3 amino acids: CASSWGQYSNQPQHF. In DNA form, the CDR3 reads TGTGCCAGCAGCTGGGGACAGTATAGCAATCAGCCCCAGCATTTT.